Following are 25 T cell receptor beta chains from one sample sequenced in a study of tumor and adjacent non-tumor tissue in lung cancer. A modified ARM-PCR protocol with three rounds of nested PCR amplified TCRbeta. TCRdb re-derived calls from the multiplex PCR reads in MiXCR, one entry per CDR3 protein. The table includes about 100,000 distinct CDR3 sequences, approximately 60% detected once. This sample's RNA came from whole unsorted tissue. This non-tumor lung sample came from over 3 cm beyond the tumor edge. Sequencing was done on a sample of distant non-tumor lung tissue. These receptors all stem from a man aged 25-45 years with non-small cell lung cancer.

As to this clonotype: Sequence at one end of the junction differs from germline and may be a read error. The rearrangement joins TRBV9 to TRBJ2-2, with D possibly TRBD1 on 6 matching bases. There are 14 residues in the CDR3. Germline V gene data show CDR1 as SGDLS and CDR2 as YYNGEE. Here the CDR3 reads CASSGTPNAGELFF. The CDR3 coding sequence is TGTGCCAGCTCCGGGACACCGAACGCCGGGGAGCTGTTTTTT. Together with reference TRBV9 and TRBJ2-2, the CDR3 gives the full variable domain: DSGVTQTPKHLITATGQRVTLRCSPRSGDLSVYWYQQSLDQGLQFLIQYYNGEERAKGNILERFSAQQFPDLHSELNLSSLELGDSALYFCASSGTPNAGELFFGEGSRLTVL.

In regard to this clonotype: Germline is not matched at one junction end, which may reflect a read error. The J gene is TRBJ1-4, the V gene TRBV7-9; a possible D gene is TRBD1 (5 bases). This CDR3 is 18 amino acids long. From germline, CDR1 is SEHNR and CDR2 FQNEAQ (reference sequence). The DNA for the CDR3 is TGTGCCAGCAGCTTAATCTCAGGGATGGTTGCAACTCATGAAAAACTGTTTTTT. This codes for CASSLISGMVATHEKLFF.

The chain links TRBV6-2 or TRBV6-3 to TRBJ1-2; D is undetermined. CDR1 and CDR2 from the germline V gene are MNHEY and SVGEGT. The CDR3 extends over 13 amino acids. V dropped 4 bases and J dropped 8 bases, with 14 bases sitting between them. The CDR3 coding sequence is TGTGCCAGCAGTTCCGGGAATGCGGTCGGCTACACCTTC. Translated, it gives CASSSGNAVGYTF.

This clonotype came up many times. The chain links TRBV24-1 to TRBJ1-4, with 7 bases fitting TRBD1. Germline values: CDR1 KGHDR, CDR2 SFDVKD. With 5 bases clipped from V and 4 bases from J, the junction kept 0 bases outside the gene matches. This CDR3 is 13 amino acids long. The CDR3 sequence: CATSAGGNEKLFF. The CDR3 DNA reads TGTGCCACCAGTGCAGGGGGTAATGAAAAACTGTTTTTT.

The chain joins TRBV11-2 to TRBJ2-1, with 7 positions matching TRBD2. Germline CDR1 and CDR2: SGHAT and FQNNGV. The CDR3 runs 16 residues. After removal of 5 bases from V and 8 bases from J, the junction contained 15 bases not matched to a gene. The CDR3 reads CASSLLLDSGRDEQFF. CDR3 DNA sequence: TGTGCCAGCAGCCTCCTACTAGATTCGGGGAGGGATGAGCAGTTCTTC.

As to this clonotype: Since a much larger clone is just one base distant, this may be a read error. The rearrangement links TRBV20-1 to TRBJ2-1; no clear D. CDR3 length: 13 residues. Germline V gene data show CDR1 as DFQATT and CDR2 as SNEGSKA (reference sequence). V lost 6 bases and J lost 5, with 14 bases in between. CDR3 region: CSAAVTGNNEQFF. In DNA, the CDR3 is TGCAGTGCCGCCGTGACTGGAAACAATGAGCAGTTCTTC.

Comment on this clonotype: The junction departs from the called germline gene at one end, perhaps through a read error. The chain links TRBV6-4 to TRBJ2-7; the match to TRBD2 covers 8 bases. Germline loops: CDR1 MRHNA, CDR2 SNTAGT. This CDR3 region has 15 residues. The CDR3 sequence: CARSGLGGGPYEQYF. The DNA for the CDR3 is TGTGCCAGGAGTGGTCTCGGGGGGGGGCCCTACGAGCAGTACTTC.

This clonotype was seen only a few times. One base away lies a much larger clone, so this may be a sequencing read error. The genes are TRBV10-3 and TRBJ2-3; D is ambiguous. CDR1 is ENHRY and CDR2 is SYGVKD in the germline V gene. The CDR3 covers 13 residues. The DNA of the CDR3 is TGTGCCATCAGTGAGTCGAATGTAGATATGCAGTATTTT. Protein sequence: CAISESNVDMQYF.

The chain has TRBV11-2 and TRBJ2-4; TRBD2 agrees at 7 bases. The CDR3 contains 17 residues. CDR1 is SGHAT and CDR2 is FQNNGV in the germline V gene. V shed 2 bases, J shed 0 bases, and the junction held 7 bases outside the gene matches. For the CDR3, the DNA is TGTGCCAGCAGCTTAAGCGGGGTGCTTCTAGCCAAAAACATTCAGTACTTC. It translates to CASSLSGVLLAKNIQYF.

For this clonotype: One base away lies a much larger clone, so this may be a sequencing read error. CDR3 loop: CASVGDVADTQYF. The CDR3 DNA reads as TGTGCTAGTGTTGGGGACGTAGCAGATACGCAGTATTTT. J is TRBJ2-3 and V is TRBV12-5, with D tentatively TRBD1 or TRBD2 (5 bases each). The CDR3 is made up of 13 amino acids. Germline V lookup: CDR1 LGHNT, CDR2 FRNRAP. V was clipped by 7 bases and J by 4 bases, with 12 bases between them. Together with reference TRBV12-5 and TRBJ2-3, the CDR3 gives the full variable domain: DARVTQTPRHKVTEMGQEVTMRCQPILGHNTVFWYRQTMMQGLELLAYFRNRAPLDDSGMPKDRFSAEMPDATLATLKIQPSEPRDSAVYFCASVGDVADTQYFGPGTRLTVL.

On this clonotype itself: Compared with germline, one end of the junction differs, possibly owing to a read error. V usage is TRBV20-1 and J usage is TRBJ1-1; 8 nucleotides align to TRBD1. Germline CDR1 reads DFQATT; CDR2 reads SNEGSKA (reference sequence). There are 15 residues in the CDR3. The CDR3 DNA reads TGCAGTGCTAGAAGACAGGGGCCAGCAGGCACTGAAACTTTCTTT. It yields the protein CSARRQGPAGTETFF.

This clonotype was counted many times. DNA for the CDR3: TGTGCCAGCAGCCCAGCGGGGGGGCCCTACAATGAGCAGTTCTTC. Protein sequence: CASSPAGGPYNEQFF. The V gene is TRBV4-2, the J gene TRBJ2-1; 10 positions match TRBD2. The junction had 2 bases not matched to a gene; V was cut back by 4 bases and J by 2 bases. This CDR3 has 15 residues. Germline V CDR1 and CDR2: LGHNA, YNFKEQ.

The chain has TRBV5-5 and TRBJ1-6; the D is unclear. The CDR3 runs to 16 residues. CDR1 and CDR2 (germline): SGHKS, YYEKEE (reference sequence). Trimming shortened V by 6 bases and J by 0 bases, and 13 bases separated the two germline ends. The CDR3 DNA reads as TGTGCCAGCAACCAAAGGGCCAGCTCCTATAATTCACCCCTCCACTTT. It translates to CASNQRASSYNSPLHF.

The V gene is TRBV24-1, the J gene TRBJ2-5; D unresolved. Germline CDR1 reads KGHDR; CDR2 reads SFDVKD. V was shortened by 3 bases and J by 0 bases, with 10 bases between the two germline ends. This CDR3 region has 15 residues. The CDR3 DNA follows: TGTGCCACCAGTGATCGCGTACATAACCAAGAGACCCAGTACTTC. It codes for CATSDRVHNQETQYF.

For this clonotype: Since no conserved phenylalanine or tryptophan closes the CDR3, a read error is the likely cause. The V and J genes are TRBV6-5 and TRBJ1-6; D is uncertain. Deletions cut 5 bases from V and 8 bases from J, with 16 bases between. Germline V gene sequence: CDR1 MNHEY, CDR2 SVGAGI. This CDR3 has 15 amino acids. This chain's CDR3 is CASSPGGSAHSPLHL. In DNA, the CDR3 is TGTGCCAGCAGTCCGGGCGGCAGTGCGCATTCACCCCTCCACCTT.

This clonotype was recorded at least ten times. This CDR3 reads CASSQELLGDNEQFF. CDR3 DNA: TGTGCCAGCAGCCAAGAATTACTAGGGGACAATGAGCAGTTCTTC. The chain couples TRBV4-2 to TRBJ2-1; D tentatively reads TRBD1 or TRBD2 (5 bases each). The CDR3 is 15 amino acids. Trimming stripped 0 bases from V and 5 bases from J, with 11 bases between. CDR1 is LGHNA and CDR2 is YNFKEQ in the germline V gene.

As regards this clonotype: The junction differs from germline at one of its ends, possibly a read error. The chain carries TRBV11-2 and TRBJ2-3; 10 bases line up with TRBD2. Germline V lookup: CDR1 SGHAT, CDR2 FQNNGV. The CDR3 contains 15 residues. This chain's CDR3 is CASSLRVLAGAGQYF. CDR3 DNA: TGTGCCAGTAGCTTAAGGGTGCTAGCGGGAGCAGGCCAGTATTTT.

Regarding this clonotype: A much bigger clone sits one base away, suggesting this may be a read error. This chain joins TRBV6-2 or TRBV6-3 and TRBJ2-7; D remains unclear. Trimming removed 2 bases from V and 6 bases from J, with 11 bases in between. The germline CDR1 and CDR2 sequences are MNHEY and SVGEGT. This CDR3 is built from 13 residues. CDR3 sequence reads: CASSYNLEPEQYF. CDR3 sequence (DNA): TGTGCCAGCAGTTACAACTTGGAGCCCGAGCAGTACTTC.

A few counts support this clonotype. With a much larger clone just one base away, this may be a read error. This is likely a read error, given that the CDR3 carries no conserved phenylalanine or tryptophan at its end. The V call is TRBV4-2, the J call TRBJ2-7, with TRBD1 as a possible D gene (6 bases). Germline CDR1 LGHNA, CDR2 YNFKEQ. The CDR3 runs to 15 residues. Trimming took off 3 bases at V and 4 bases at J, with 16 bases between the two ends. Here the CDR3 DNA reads TGTGCCAGCAGCCAGGGGGCTAATGCTGTTTACGAGCAGTACTAC. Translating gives CASSQGANAVYEQYY.

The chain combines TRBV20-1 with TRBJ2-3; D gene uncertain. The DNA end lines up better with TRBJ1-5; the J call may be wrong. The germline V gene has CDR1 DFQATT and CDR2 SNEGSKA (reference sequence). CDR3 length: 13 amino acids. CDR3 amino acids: CSAVHLSTDTQHF. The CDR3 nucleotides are TGCAGTGCTGTTCACCTTAGCACAGATACGCAGCATTTT.

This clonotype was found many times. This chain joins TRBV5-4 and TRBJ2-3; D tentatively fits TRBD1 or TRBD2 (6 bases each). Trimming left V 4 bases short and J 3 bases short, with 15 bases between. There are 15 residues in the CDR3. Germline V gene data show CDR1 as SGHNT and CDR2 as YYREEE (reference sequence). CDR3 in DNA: TGTGCCAGCAGCACAAAGGGGGGAACGACAGATACGCAGTATTTT. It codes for CASSTKGGTTDTQYF. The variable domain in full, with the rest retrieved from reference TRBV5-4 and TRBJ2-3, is ETGVTQSPTHLIKTRGQQVTLRCSSQSGHNTVSWYQQALGQGPQFIFQYYREEENGRGNFPPRFSGLQFPNYSSELNVNALELDDSALYLCASSTKGGTTDTQYFGPGTRLTVL.

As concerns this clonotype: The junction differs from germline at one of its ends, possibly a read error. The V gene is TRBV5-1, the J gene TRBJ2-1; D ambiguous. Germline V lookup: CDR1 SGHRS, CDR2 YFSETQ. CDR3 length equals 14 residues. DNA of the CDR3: TGCGCCAGCTCCCTGGGCTGTTCATCCAATGAGCAATTCTTC. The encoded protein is CASSLGCSSNEQFF.

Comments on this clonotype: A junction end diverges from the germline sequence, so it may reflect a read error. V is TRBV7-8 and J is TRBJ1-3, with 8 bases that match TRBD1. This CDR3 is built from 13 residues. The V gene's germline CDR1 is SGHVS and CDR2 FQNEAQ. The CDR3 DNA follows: TGTGCCAGCAGCTTCACAGGGGGAACCACCATATATTTT. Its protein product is CASSFTGGTTIYF. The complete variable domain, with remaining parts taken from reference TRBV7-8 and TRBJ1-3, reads GAGVSQSPRYKVAKRGQDVALRCDPISGHVSLFWYQQALGQGPEFLTYFQNEAQLDKSGLPSDRFFAERPEGSVSTLKIQRTQQEDSAVYLCASSFTGGTTIYFGEGSWLTVV.

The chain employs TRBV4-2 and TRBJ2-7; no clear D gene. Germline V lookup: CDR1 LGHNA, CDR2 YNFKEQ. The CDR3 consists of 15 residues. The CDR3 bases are TGTGCTAGCCGCACGTCCGTCAGCCAGTCCTACGAGCAGTACTTC. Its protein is CASRTSVSQSYEQYF.

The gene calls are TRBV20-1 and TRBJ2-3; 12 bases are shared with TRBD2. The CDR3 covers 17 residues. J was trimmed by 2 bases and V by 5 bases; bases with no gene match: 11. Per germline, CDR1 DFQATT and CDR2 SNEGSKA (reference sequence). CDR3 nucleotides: TGCAGTGCTCGCTCCCCCTGGACTAGCGGGAACACAGATACGCAGTATTTT. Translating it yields CSARSPWTSGNTDTQYF.